The 19 T cell receptor beta chains given below trace back to one sample, sequenced in a study of CD8 T cells in Susac syndrome. A quantity of about 0.45 to 1 ug RNA underwent reverse transcription using random hexamers. MiXCR, applied by TCRdb to the immunoSEQ multiplex PCR reads, yields one record per CDR3 protein. The data show around 140,000 distinct CDR3 sequences, with around 95% seen just once and around 0.15% held by the top ten. The material sequenced was CD4+ T cells from PBMCs. The receptors here all came from a human donor with Susac syndrome.

V and J are TRBV5-1 and TRBJ2-7; possibly TRBD2 for D (6 bases). V was clipped by 5 bases and J by 3 bases, with 15 bases between them. CDR1 and CDR2 from the germline V gene are SGHRS and YFSETQ. This CDR3 is built from 14 residues. The CDR3 DNA follows: TGCGCCAGCAGTTCCGGGACTGTCTTCTACGAGCAGTACTTC. Protein product: CASSSGTVFYEQYF.

V gene TRBV25-1 combines with J gene TRBJ2-5; D is possibly TRBD1 or TRBD2 (5 bases each). Germline V gene lookup returns CDR1 MGHDK and CDR2 SYGVNS. The CDR3 has 13 amino acids. Deletions cut 6 bases from V and 5 bases from J, with 13 bases between. CDR3 residues: CASRDGARETQYF. DNA of the CDR3: TGTGCCAGCAGAGACGGGGCTCGGGAGACCCAGTACTTC.

The chain is built from TRBV20-1 and TRBJ2-7; TRBD2 agrees at 9 bases. CDR3 length: 15 residues. Trimming removed 4 bases from V and 5 bases from J; junction bases left unmatched: 12. The germline V gene encodes CDR1 DFQATT and CDR2 SNEGSKA (reference sequence). This chain's CDR3 is CSANSRGGGVDEQYF. CDR3 DNA sequence: TGCAGTGCTAATTCGCGCGGGGGGGGAGTCGACGAGCAGTACTTC.

The gene calls are TRBV4-1 and TRBJ1-5, with D tentatively TRBD1 (6 bases). This CDR3 region has 16 residues. Per germline, CDR1 MGHRA and CDR2 YSYEKL. V lost 3 bases and J 2 bases, leaving 14 bases between the germline ends. CDR3 protein: CASSHVLGGGNQPQHF. Written as DNA, the CDR3 is TGCGCCAGCAGCCATGTGCTAGGGGGAGGCAATCAGCCCCAGCATTTT.

The chain joins TRBV9 to TRBJ2-1, with a tentative D call TRBD1 (5 bases). Trimming removed 2 bases at V and 5 bases at J, with 11 bases between. Per the germline V gene, CDR1 is SGDLS and CDR2 is YYNGEE. The CDR3 covers 14 residues. The CDR3 reads CASSVDSRNNEQFF. CDR3 sequence (DNA): TGTGCCAGCAGCGTTGACAGCCGAAACAATGAGCAGTTCTTC.

J is TRBJ1-6 and V is TRBV3-1, with D perhaps matching TRBD1 (6 bases). The germline CDR1 and CDR2 sequences are LGHDT and YNNKEL (reference sequence). V dropped 3 bases and J dropped 7 bases, with 13 bases sitting between them. The CDR3 runs to 15 residues. The CDR3 is CASSHGGLGNSPLHF. CDR3 nucleotides: TGTGCCAGCAGCCACGGGGGGCTGGGGAATTCACCCCTCCACTTT.

The chain uses TRBV7-9 and TRBJ1-2; maybe TRBD1 (5 bases). The V end lost 0 bases, the J end lost 5 bases, and 16 bases lay between the germline ends. The CDR3 is 16 amino acids. Germline CDR1 SEHNR, CDR2 FQNEAQ (reference sequence). For the CDR3, the DNA is TGTGCCAGCAGCTTAGCCGGGACGGATCTCTCGTATGGCTACACCTTC. Protein sequence: CASSLAGTDLSYGYTF. The complete variable domain, with remaining parts taken from reference TRBV7-9 and TRBJ1-2, reads DTGVSQNPRHKITKRGQNVTFRCDPISEHNRLYWYRQTLGQGPEFLTYFQNEAQLEKSRLLSDRFSAERPKGSFSTLEIQRTEQGDSAMYLCASSLAGTDLSYGYTFGSGTRLTVV.

The chain combines TRBV20-1 with TRBJ2-7; D may be TRBD2 (5 bases). CDR3 length equals 11 residues. Germline values: CDR1 DFQATT, CDR2 SNEGSKA (reference sequence). Trimming removed 7 bases at V and 8 bases at J, with 15 bases between. The CDR3 DNA reads as TGCAGTGTGGTCCCGAGCGGCAAGCAGTACTTC. Translating gives CSVVPSGKQYF.

The V gene is TRBV15, the J gene TRBJ2-1; 9 nucleotides match TRBD2. CDR1 and CDR2 from the germline V gene are LNHNV and YYDKDF (reference sequence). V was pared by 0 bases and J by 4 bases, with 4 bases of the junction left unmatched. This CDR3 is 16 amino acids long. DNA of the CDR3: TGTGCCACCAGCAGAGATTTAGCGGGAGTTTACAATGAGCAGTTCTTC. Its translation: CATSRDLAGVYNEQFF.

V gene TRBV30 combines with J gene TRBJ2-3; 7 bases fit TRBD1. V shed 2 bases, J shed 6 bases, and the junction held 11 bases outside the gene matches. The CDR3 runs to 15 residues. Germline V lookup: CDR1 GTSNPN, CDR2 SVGIG (reference sequence). The CDR3 DNA follows: TGTGCCTGGAGTCCGGACAGGTCGATTGGGGATACGCAGTATTTT. Its translation: CAWSPDRSIGDTQYF.

For the CDR3, the DNA is TGTGCCAGCAGTTTCGGCAGAAGCAATCAGCCCCAGCATTTT. This sequence encodes CASSFGRSNQPQHF. V usage is TRBV28 and J usage is TRBJ1-5; D is unresolved. This CDR3 spans 14 amino acids. The V gene's germline CDR1 is MDHEN and CDR2 SYDVKM. Trimming took off 3 bases at V and 1 base at J, with 7 bases between the two ends.

This rearrangement joins TRBV4-1 to TRBJ1-5; D not resolved. Trimming shortened V by 1 base and J by 6 bases, and 19 bases separated the two germline ends. This CDR3 has 17 residues. Germline V gene lookup returns CDR1 MGHRA and CDR2 YSYEKL. The CDR3 nucleotides are TGCGCCAGCAGCCAAGCCAATCTAGTGGGTTCTGGTCAGCCCCAGCATTTT. Translating gives CASSQANLVGSGQPQHF.

This rearrangement joins TRBV20-1 to TRBJ2-4, with D possibly matching TRBD1 (5 bases). This CDR3 comprises 14 residues. V was trimmed by 3 bases and J by 3 bases, leaving 12 bases between them. CDR1 is DFQATT, CDR2 SNEGSKA, per germline (reference sequence). CDR3 in amino acids: CSASSGMGKNIQYF. DNA for the CDR3: TGCAGTGCTAGCTCAGGGATGGGCAAAAACATTCAGTACTTC.

This rearrangement joins TRBV29-1 to TRBJ2-3; D might be TRBD2 (5 bases). There are 13 residues in the CDR3. Germline values: CDR1 SQVTM, CDR2 ANQGSEA. The V end was cut by 3 bases, the J end by 6 bases, with 13 bases between. The CDR3 spells CSVDNGSGDTQYF. Here the CDR3 DNA reads TGCAGCGTTGACAACGGATCGGGGGATACGCAGTATTTT.

The chain has TRBV30 and TRBJ2-7, with D unclear. V lost 2 bases, J lost 3 bases, and 11 bases lay in between. The CDR3 is 13 amino acids. Per the germline V gene, CDR1 is GTSNPN and CDR2 is SVGIG (reference sequence). CDR3 protein: CAWSKDTLYEQYF. The CDR3, as DNA: TGTGCCTGGAGTAAAGACACCCTCTACGAGCAGTACTTC.

J is TRBJ2-7 and V is TRBV20-1; no reliable D call. This CDR3 is built from 15 residues. The V gene's germline CDR1 is DFQATT and CDR2 SNEGSKA (reference sequence). V gave up 4 bases and J gave up 5 bases, with 21 bases separating them. CDR3 in amino acids: CSAKARPLLEDEQYF. In DNA, the CDR3 is TGCAGTGCTAAAGCTCGTCCCCTCTTAGAGGACGAGCAGTACTTC.

This rearrangement joins TRBV9 to TRBJ1-6; a weak D match, TRBD1 (5 bases). The CDR3 runs 16 residues. Germline CDR1 SGDLS, CDR2 YYNGEE. The V end was cut by 4 bases, the J end by 4 bases, with 15 bases between. Written as DNA, the CDR3 is TGTGCCAGCAGCTTCCGAATCGACAGTTATAATTCACCCCTCCACTTT. Its translation: CASSFRIDSYNSPLHF.

This chain joins TRBV12-3 or TRBV12-4 and TRBJ1-1; D unresolved. V lost 2 bases and J lost 1, with 8 bases in between. This CDR3 has 14 residues. As DNA, the CDR3 is TGTGCCAGCAGTTTAAGGCACACGAACACTGAAGCTTTCTTT. Amino acid sequence: CASSLRHTNTEAFF.

CDR3 nucleotide sequence: TGCGCCAGCGCAGGCGGGTACTACGAGCAGTACTTC. Its protein product is CASAGGYYEQYF. This chain joins TRBV5-1 and TRBJ2-7; D is perhaps TRBD2 (5 bases). Looked up from germline, CDR1 is SGHRS and CDR2 is YFSETQ. This CDR3 is built from 12 residues. V was clipped by 7 bases and J by 3 bases, with 11 bases between them.